This T cell receptor (beta chain) was identified in a study of blood T cell repertoires in COVID-19. Study-wide context: The samples span acute and convalescent COVID-19 from the United States, Italy and Spain. T cells, B-cell-depleted T cells, or PBMCs supplied cDNA or gDNA.

Authors' analysis steps: It was from reference gene primer amplification that nucleated cell counts were estimated. Libraries were prepared by immunoSEQ multiplex PCR; TCRdb keeps only in-frame clonotypes and omits some of them. V and J calls and clone size come straight from that table; D and trimming were deduced from the DNA. The sample consists of approximately 90,000 clones, around nine tenths of them appearing once. Seattle cases were enrolled at active infection and followed longitudinally. Germline CDR1 and CDR2: SNHLY and FYNNEI. The CDR3 consists of 15 residues. V lost 4 bases to trimming and J lost 4 bases, with 15 bases between them.

The chain recombines TRBV2 with TRBJ2-3; perhaps TRBD2 as D (6 bases). Source material: peripheral blood. The origin of this receptor is a man aged 55 to 70 with COVID-19, enrolled during active disease. CDR3 bases: TGTGCCAGCAGTGGTGACGGGAGTAGGGCAGATACGCAGTATTTT. Its translation is CASSGDGSRADTQYF.